The rows below give T cell receptor beta chains drawn from one sample of a study of shared clonotypes between healthy human individuals. Produced via immunoSEQ multiplex PCR; TCRdb's table is partial and in-frame only. There are 2 million to 3 million clones in the sample; approximately 94% occur only once, and around 0.4% lies in the top ten. Sequencing was carried out using naive CD4+ T cells from PBMCs. The receptors derive from a man younger than 30 in good health. Some clones in this sample may be carry-over from other donors' samples. Each CDR3 is given with its conserved first and last residue. Each record gives: V gene, J gene, clone size, D gene, CDR3 protein, CDR3 DNA. A D gene is named only where the DNA matches it firmly. A clone size is listed for some rows: how often the clone was seen (once, few, many), or a class if it is expanded.

>TRBV6-1|TRBJ2-7|NA|NA
CATAPRQGSYEQYF
TGTGCCACCGCCCCCCGCCAGGGGTCCTACGAGCAGTACTTC
>TRBV29-1|TRBJ2-7|NA|NA
CSVERLYSGEQYF
TGCAGCGTTGAACGTCTATATTCCGGCGAGCAGTACTTC
>TRBV6-1|TRBJ2-7|NA|TRBD1
CASSGYPGTGAIEQYF
TGTGCCAGCAGTGGTTATCCCGGGACAGGAGCCATCGAGCAGTACTTC
>TRBV6-5|TRBJ1-1|NA|NA
CASSPRFTPSTEAFF
TGTGCCAGCAGTCCCCGTTTCACGCCGAGCACTGAAGCTTTCTTT
>TRBV5-5|TRBJ1-4|NA|TRBD1
CASSPGQGGWTNEKLFF
TGTGCCAGCAGCCCCGGACAGGGTGGTTGGACTAATGAAAAACTGTTTTTT
>TRBV11-2|TRBJ2-1|NA|NA
CASSPGSLYNEQFF
TGTGCCAGCAGCCCTGGATCTCTCTACAATGAGCAGTTCTTC
>TRBV19|TRBJ1-4|NA|TRBD1
CASSRGGRTNEKLFF
TGTGCCAGTAGCCGAGGGGGCAGGACTAATGAAAAACTGTTTTTT
>TRBV25-1|TRBJ2-7|NA|TRBD2
CASSLTSGSYEQYF
TGTGCCAGCAGTCTTACTAGCGGGAGTTACGAGCAGTACTTC
>TRBV4-2|TRBJ2-5|NA|NA
CASSQGPQETQYF
TGTGCCAGCAGCCAAGGTCCCCAAGAGACCCAGTACTTC
>TRBV20-1|TRBJ2-7|NA|TRBD2
CSLAGGVEQYF
TGTTCACTAGCGGGAGGGGTCGAGCAGTACTTC
>TRBV5-6|TRBJ2-1|NA|TRBD2
CASSSTTSGRAVWNEQFF
TGTGCCAGCAGCTCCACTACTAGCGGGAGGGCTGTCTGGAATGAGCAGTTCTTC
>TRBV30|TRBJ2-3|NA|TRBD2
CAWSVGLAVTDTQYF
TGTGCCTGGAGTGTGGGACTAGCGGTGACAGATACGCAGTATTTT
>TRBV27|TRBJ1-5|NA|NA
CASPEKLFTISNQPQHF
TGTGCCAGTCCGGAGAAACTTTTTACTATTAGCAATCAGCCCCAGCATTTT
>TRBV5-4|TRBJ1-2|NA|NA
CASSLDNPSNYGYTF
TGTGCCAGCAGCCTGGACAACCCTTCTAACTATGGCTACACCTTC
>TRBV7-9|TRBJ1-1|NA|NA
CASSLVGLRGTEAFF
TGTGCCAGCAGCTTAGTGGGGCTTCGTGGGACTGAAGCTTTCTTT
>TRBV5-4|TRBJ2-3|NA|TRBD1
CASSFGQGEDTQYF
TGTGCCAGCAGCTTCGGACAGGGGGAAGATACGCAGTATTTT
>TRBV5-8|TRBJ2-5|NA|TRBD1
CASSRNRGRMETQYF
TGTGCCAGCAGCAGAAACAGGGGGCGAATGGAGACCCAGTACTTC
>TRBV7-9|TRBJ2-7|once|TRBD1
CASSPGQGGRYEQYF
TGTGCCAGCAGCCCTGGACAGGGAGGACGCTACGAGCAGTACTTC
>TRBV29-1|TRBJ1-6|once|NA
CSVYSVGGALHF
TGCAGCGTGTACTCCGTGGGGGGGGCCCTCCACTTT
>TRBV29-1|TRBJ2-7|NA|NA
CSVELYASGDEQYF
TGCAGCGTTGAATTGTATGCCAGTGGGGACGAGCAGTACTTC
>TRBV29-1|TRBJ2-5|NA|NA
CSVGSRGETQYF
TGCAGCGTCGGAAGTCGAGGGGAGACCCAGTACTTC
>TRBV28|TRBJ1-1|NA|NA
CASSLGGGMNTEAFF
TGTGCCAGCAGCCTCGGCGGGGGGATGAACACTGAAGCTTTCTTT
>TRBV4-2|TRBJ2-7|NA|TRBD2
CASSQTTSGSYEQYF
TGTGCCAGCAGCCAGACGACTAGCGGGAGCTACGAGCAGTACTTC